The sequence of this T cell receptor (beta chain) was determined in a study of T cell responses to AZD1222 COVID-19 vaccine. Regarding the study as a whole: Repertoires were obtained only post-peak T cell response.

Concerning this clone itself: What it recognizes is unknown.

Deletions cut 0 bases from V and 8 bases from J, with 3 bases between. Germline CDR1 and CDR2: SGHRS and YFSETQ. The CDR3 length is 12 residues. Repertoires were generated with immunoSEQ multiplex PCR, while TCRdb's copy carries only in-frame clones and drops some. The data hold 140,000 to 150,000 clones, with around 90% observed a single time. The sample was peripheral blood, taken on day 0 of MenACWY control vaccination. This TCR was sampled from an adult in good health. The chain carries TRBV5-1 and TRBJ1-6; D gene unclear. Here the CDR3 reads CASSLEDSPLHF. In DNA form, the CDR3 reads TGCGCCAGCAGCTTGGAAGATTCACCCCTCCACTTT.